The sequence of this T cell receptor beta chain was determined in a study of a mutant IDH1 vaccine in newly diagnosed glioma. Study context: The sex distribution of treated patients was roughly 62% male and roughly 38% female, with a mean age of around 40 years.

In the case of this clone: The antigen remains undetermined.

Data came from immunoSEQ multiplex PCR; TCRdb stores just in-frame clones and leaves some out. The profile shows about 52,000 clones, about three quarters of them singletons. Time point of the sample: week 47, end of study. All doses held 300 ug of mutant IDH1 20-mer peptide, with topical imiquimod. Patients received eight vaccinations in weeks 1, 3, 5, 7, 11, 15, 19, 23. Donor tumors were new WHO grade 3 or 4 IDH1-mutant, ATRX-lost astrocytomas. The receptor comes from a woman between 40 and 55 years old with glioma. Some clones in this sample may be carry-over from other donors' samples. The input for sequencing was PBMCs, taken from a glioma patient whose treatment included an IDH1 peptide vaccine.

This CDR3 reads CASSELGWDANYGYTF. CDR3 nucleotides: TGTGCCAGCAGTGAATTGGGCTGGGACGCTAACTATGGCTACACCTTC. The chain uses TRBV6-1 and TRBJ1-2, with D possibly matching TRBD1 (5 bases). This CDR3 has 16 amino acids. The germline V gene encodes CDR1 MNHNS and CDR2 SASEGT. Trimming cost V 2 bases and J 0 bases, with 13 bases left between them.